These 28 T cell receptor beta chains originate from one sample sequenced in a study of response to subunit inactivated influenza vaccine. TCRdb independently ran MiXCR on the RT-PCR reads; one entry per CDR3 protein. The data contain about 540,000 distinct CDR3 sequences, roughly 23% of them seen just once; the ten biggest clones take up under 3.5%. This same sample was also part of a study on T cells expressing NK-cell markers. As reported in that work: In generating TCR beta cDNA, 5'RACE template switching with UMIs was used.

The sequencing used CD4+ T cells sorted from PBMCs, collected approximately 12 days after vaccination. These receptors all stem from a middle-aged man who received an inactivated influenza vaccine.

The chain combines TRBV5-5 with TRBJ2-1, with 9 bases that match TRBD2. The CDR3 sequence is 16 residues long. Germline V gene lookup returns CDR1 SGHKS and CDR2 YYEKEE (reference sequence). J gave up 1 base and V 3 bases, and 5 bases lay outside the gene matches. Written as DNA, the CDR3 is TGTGCCAGCAGCTCAACGGCGGGAGGGTCCTACAATGAGCAGTTCTTC. Translating gives CASSSTAGGSYNEQFF.

The chain combines TRBV20-1 with TRBJ2-2; no clear D. The V gene's germline CDR1 is DFQATT and CDR2 SNEGSKA (reference sequence). CDR3 length equals 13 residues. V was trimmed by 0 bases and J by 0 bases, leaving 2 bases between them. CDR3 protein: CSARDPNTGELFF. CDR3 sequence (DNA): TGCAGTGCTAGAGATCCGAACACCGGGGAGCTGTTTTTT.

This clonotype was counted a few times. The chain combines TRBV5-1 with TRBJ1-2; D possibly corresponds to TRBD1 (6 bases). Trimming removed 4 bases at V and 0 bases at J, with 10 bases between. Germline V gene lookup returns CDR1 SGHRS and CDR2 YFSETQ. This CDR3 is 14 amino acids long. In DNA form, the CDR3 reads TGCGCCAGCAGCCAACAGGGAGCTAACTATGGCTACACCTTC. Encoded protein: CASSQQGANYGYTF.

The V and J genes are TRBV2 and TRBJ1-4; D gene ambiguous. Looked up from germline, CDR1 is SNHLY and CDR2 is FYNNEI. The ends were cut back, 7 bases at V and 5 bases at J, with 5 bases in the middle. The CDR3 contains 11 residues. The CDR3 spells CASTVNEKLFF. The CDR3 DNA follows: TGTGCCAGCACAGTAAATGAAAAACTGTTTTTT.

The chain combines TRBV9 with TRBJ2-1; TRBD2 matches at 12 bases. The CDR3 has 15 amino acids. The V gene's germline CDR1 is SGDLS and CDR2 YYNGEE. Trimming at V came to 4 bases and at J to 8 bases, leaving 7 bases not matched to a gene. DNA for the CDR3: TGTGCCAGCAGCCCCAGTGCTAGCGGGAGGGATGAGCAGTTCTTC. Its translation is CASSPSASGRDEQFF.

This clonotype was detected a few times. The V call is TRBV6-6, the J call TRBJ2-7; D is possibly TRBD2 (6 bases). The CDR3 is made up of 13 amino acids. The germline gives CDR1 MNHNY, CDR2 SVGAGI (reference sequence). Trimming removed 5 bases at V and 8 bases at J, with 16 bases between. In nucleotides, the CDR3 is TGTGCCAGCAGTCAGCCGGGAGCGAATAAGCAGTACTTC. Translation: CASSQPGANKQYF.

This clonotype was seen a few times. The chain uses TRBV28 and TRBJ2-5; D may be TRBD1 (6 bases). V was trimmed by 7 bases and J by 7 bases, leaving 25 bases between them. From germline, CDR1 is MDHEN and CDR2 SYDVKM. CDR3 length: 16 amino acids. The CDR3 nucleotides are TGTGCCAGCACCTACAGGTTCGAGGGGGTTCATGGGACCCAGTACTTC. Its protein is CASTYRFEGVHGTQYF.

This clonotype was detected a few times. V and J are TRBV5-1 and TRBJ1-1; D gene uncertain. The CDR3 extends over 14 amino acids. The germline CDR1 and CDR2 sequences are SGHRS and YFSETQ. V lost 0 bases to trimming and J lost 0 bases, with 6 bases between them. The CDR3 spells CASSLGALNTEAFF. The DNA for the CDR3 is TGCGCCAGCAGCTTGGGGGCTCTGAACACTGAAGCTTTCTTT.

This clonotype came up a few times. This sequence joins TRBV5-1 and TRBJ2-2, with 8 bases aligning to TRBD1. The CDR3 extends over 16 amino acids. V was pared by 7 bases and J by 0 bases, with 8 bases of the junction left unmatched. The germline V gene encodes CDR1 SGHRS and CDR2 YFSETQ. The CDR3 reads CASQGAPGANTGELFF. DNA for the CDR3: TGCGCCAGCCAGGGGGCCCCCGGGGCGAACACCGGGGAGCTGTTTTTT.

V and J are TRBV28 and TRBJ2-4; the match to TRBD2 covers 7 bases. The germline V gene encodes CDR1 MDHEN and CDR2 SYDVKM. This CDR3 region has 13 residues. V trimming: 7 bases; J trimming: 8 bases; junction bases outside the gene matches: 8. CDR3 in DNA: TGTGCCAGCATAGCGGGTACGAGAGACATTCAGTACTTC. Translating it yields CASIAGTRDIQYF.

The V and J genes are TRBV7-2 and TRBJ2-7; 7 bases map to TRBD1. Germline V gene sequence: CDR1 SGHTA, CDR2 FQGNSA. V lost 4 bases, J lost 12 bases, and 18 bases stayed unmatched. This CDR3 has 15 amino acids. CDR3 protein: CASSSTPGQNYEGYF. CDR3 nucleotides: TGTGCCAGCAGCTCGACTCCGGGACAGAACTACGAGGGGTACTTC. The whole variable domain, filled in from reference TRBV7-2 and TRBJ2-7, reads GAGVSQSPSNKVTEKGKDVELRCDPISGHTALYWYRQSLGQGLEFLIYFQGNSAPDKSGLPSDRFSAERTGGSVSTLTIQRTQQEDSAVYLCASSSTPGQNYEGYFGPGTRLTVT.

This clonotype was detected a few times. The genes are TRBV11-1 and TRBJ2-5, with a tentative D call TRBD1 (5 bases). The CDR3 covers 13 residues. V was shortened by 1 base and J by 5 bases, with 8 bases between the two germline ends. Germline CDR1 reads SGHAT; CDR2 reads FQDESV (reference sequence). This CDR3 is CASSLGDSETQYF. The CDR3 DNA follows: TGTGCCAGCAGCTTAGGTGACAGTGAGACCCAGTACTTC.

This clonotype has only a few counts. The rearrangement joins TRBV6-1 to TRBJ2-5; D is perhaps TRBD2 (6 bases). V lost 6 bases, J lost 2 bases, and 13 bases lay in between. The CDR3 is made up of 14 amino acids. Germline V gene lookup returns CDR1 MNHNS and CDR2 SASEGT. As DNA, the CDR3 is TGTGCCAGCAGAACACTAGCTGAACAAGAGACCCAGTACTTC. Protein sequence: CASRTLAEQETQYF.

This clonotype was found a few times. CDR3 coding DNA: TGCAGTGCTAGCTACAGGGGTGTCTACGAGCAGTACTTC. Encoded protein: CSASYRGVYEQYF. This rearrangement joins TRBV20-1 to TRBJ2-7, with 7 positions matching TRBD1. This CDR3 has 13 residues. J lost 3 bases, V lost 3 bases, and 5 bases had no gene match. Germline CDR1 reads DFQATT; CDR2 reads SNEGSKA (reference sequence).

V gene TRBV20-1 combines with J gene TRBJ2-1, with 10 bases that match TRBD1. The CDR3 length is 15 residues. Germline loops: CDR1 DFQATT, CDR2 SNEGSKA (reference sequence). J lost 3 bases, V lost 3 bases, and 5 bases had no gene match. This chain's CDR3 is CSARRGTGDYNEQFF. The CDR3 nucleotides are TGCAGTGCTAGGAGAGGGACAGGGGACTACAATGAGCAGTTCTTC.

The CDR3 DNA sequence: TGTGCCAGCAGCCTGGGACAGGGGGTCAATGGCTACACCTTC. Its protein is CASSLGQGVNGYTF. The chain has TRBV12-3 or TRBV12-4 and TRBJ1-2; TRBD1 matches at 11 bases. Losses at the gene ends were 6 bases for V and 6 bases for J; bases not matched to a gene: 6. This CDR3 has 14 amino acids.

This clonotype was recorded a few times. This rearrangement joins TRBV20-1 to TRBJ2-5; 10 positions agree with TRBD2. The V segment lost 5 bases and the J segment 4 bases; nucleotides outside the gene matches: 7. This CDR3 spans 14 amino acids. CDR1 and CDR2 (germline): DFQATT, SNEGSKA (reference sequence). The DNA for the CDR3 is TGCAGTGCTCCGAGAGCGGGAGGGCCAGAGACCCAGTACTTC. It encodes CSAPRAGGPETQYF.

This clonotype was counted only a few times. The gene calls are TRBV12-3 or TRBV12-4 and TRBJ2-5; D is tentatively TRBD1 or TRBD2 (6 bases each). Trimming took off 7 bases at V and 4 bases at J, with 16 bases between the two ends. The CDR3 runs 14 residues. The CDR3 DNA sequence: TGTGCCAGCACTGATAGGGGGGTCGGAGAGACCCAGTACTTC. It translates to CASTDRGVGETQYF.

This chain connects TRBV11-1 to TRBJ2-2, with D perhaps matching TRBD2 (6 bases). The germline V and J ends were trimmed by 4 bases and 6 bases, with 15 bases remaining between them. The CDR3 extends over 15 amino acids. CDR1 and CDR2 from the germline V gene are SGHAT and FQDESV (reference sequence). CDR3 protein: CASSYNTWGAGELFF. In DNA, the CDR3 is TGTGCCAGCAGCTACAACACCTGGGGGGCCGGGGAGCTGTTTTTT.

This clonotype has just a few counts. The V and J genes are TRBV28 and TRBJ2-7; D unclear. Trimming took 5 bases from V and 5 from J, leaving 16 bases between them. The CDR3 sequence is 14 residues long. From germline, CDR1 is MDHEN and CDR2 SYDVKM. CDR3 sequence (DNA): TGTGCCAGCAGTCTCGGGTTTCGGTCACACGAGCAGTACTTC. Translated: CASSLGFRSHEQYF.

This clonotype has a handful of counts. V usage is TRBV19 and J usage is TRBJ1-1; tentative D call: TRBD1 (6 bases). This CDR3 contains 16 residues. Germline V gene sequence: CDR1 LNHDA, CDR2 SQIVND (reference sequence). The V end was cut by 3 bases, the J end by 6 bases, with 20 bases between. CDR3 residues: CASSIGGTGFKAEAFF. CDR3 bases: TGTGCCAGTAGTATTGGGGGCACAGGGTTTAAGGCTGAAGCTTTCTTT. Looking up the rest from reference TRBV19 and TRBJ1-1 gives the full variable domain: DGGITQSPKYLFRKEGQNVTLSCEQNLNHDAMYWYRQDPGQGLRLIYYSQIVNDFQKGDIAEGYSVSREKKESFPLTVTSAQKNPTAFYLCASSIGGTGFKAEAFFGQGTRLTVV.

This clonotype was counted at least ten times. At one end the junction does not follow the germline gene, possibly because of a read error. The rearrangement joins TRBV7-9 to TRBJ2-1, with a tentative D call TRBD1 (5 bases). Germline lookup yields CDR1 SEHNR and CDR2 FQNEAQ (reference sequence). The CDR3 extends over 12 amino acids. For the CDR3, the DNA is TGCGCCAGCAGCTTGCAGGGTAATGAGCAGTTCTTC. Translation gives CASSLQGNEQFF.

This clonotype appeared a few times. The rearrangement joins TRBV3-1 to TRBJ2-7, with D unclear. Germline V gene lookup returns CDR1 LGHDT and CDR2 YNNKEL (reference sequence). The CDR3 extends over 15 amino acids. Trimming cost V 0 bases and J 2 bases, with 11 bases left between them. The CDR3 DNA is TGTGCCAGCAGCCAAGATCGACGGAAGACCTACGAGCAGTACTTC. The encoded protein is CASSQDRRKTYEQYF.

The CDR3 sequence is CASSPGQKRETQYF. CDR3 bases: TGTGCCAGCTCACCGGGACAAAAAAGGGAGACCCAGTACTTC. The chain is built from TRBV18 and TRBJ2-5; possibly TRBD1 for D (6 bases). Trimming shortened V by 3 bases and J by 5 bases, and 13 bases separated the two germline ends. The length of the CDR3 is 14 residues. Germline loops: CDR1 KGHSH, CDR2 LQKENI. The full variable domain, rest sourced from reference TRBV18 and TRBJ2-5, is NAGVMQNPRHLVRRRGQEARLRCSPMKGHSHVYWYRQLPEEGLKFMVYLQKENIIDESGMPKERFSAEFPKEGPSILRIQQVVRGDSAAYFCASSPGQKRETQYFGPGTRLLVL.

This clonotype was detected only a few times. The rearrangement joins TRBV28 to TRBJ2-1; 8 bases align to TRBD2. Germline V gene sequence: CDR1 MDHEN, CDR2 SYDVKM. CDR3 length: 15 residues. With V trimmed by 5 bases and J by 3 bases, 6 bases remained unmatched. The CDR3 DNA reads as TGTGCCAGCAGTAGCGGGGGCAAAAGCTACAATGAGCAGTTCTTC. Protein: CASSSGGKSYNEQFF.

The gene calls are TRBV7-2 and TRBJ2-7; no reliable D call. The germline V and J ends were trimmed by 5 bases and 7 bases, with 12 bases remaining between them. The germline V gene has CDR1 SGHTA and CDR2 FQGNSA. CDR3 length: 12 amino acids. The CDR3 DNA is TGTGCCAGCAGCCACTATGACGGAGAGCAGTACTTC. This translates into CASSHYDGEQYF.

This clonotype has a handful of counts. The chain carries TRBV10-3 and TRBJ1-3; D gene unclear. Germline V gene data show CDR1 as ENHRY and CDR2 as SYGVKD. Trimming took 7 bases from V and 1 from J, leaving 8 bases between them. The CDR3 length is 13 residues. The DNA of the CDR3 is TGTGCCATCACTATGGAATCTGGAAACACCATATATTTT. Residues: CAITMESGNTIYF.

The rearrangement joins TRBV11-1 to TRBJ2-1; 7 positions match TRBD1. Germline V gives CDR1 SGHAT, CDR2 FQDESV (reference sequence). With 2 bases clipped from V and 0 bases from J, the junction kept 10 bases outside the gene matches. The CDR3 contains 18 residues. CDR3 region: CASSLLQGKGSSYNEQFF. The CDR3 bases are TGTGCCAGCAGCTTACTACAGGGGAAAGGCAGCTCCTACAATGAGCAGTTCTTC.